These T cell receptor beta chains were read from a single sample in a study of shared clonotypes between healthy human individuals. Clones were read by immunoSEQ multiplex PCR, and TCRdb kept only the in-frame ones, dropping some. The data hold 1.5 million to 1.9 million clones, with 95% to 99% observed a single time. The sequenced sample was naive CD4+ T cells sorted from blood. The receptor set was obtained from a man aged 30 to 45 in good health. Both conserved end residues are trimmed from each CDR3. Fields, in order: CDR3 protein, J gene, V gene.

ATSTYSGLLPYNEQF	TRBJ2-1	TRBV15
ASSVSTGGAGPDTQY	TRBJ2-3	TRBV10-2
ASRRLAGGSRTDTQY	TRBJ2-3	TRBV27
SVTGQGGEKLF	TRBJ1-4	TRBV29-1
ASSTFSGMYNEQF	TRBJ2-1	TRBV28
ASSFQGGYGYT	TRBJ1-2	TRBV27
SASAGEGQY	TRBJ2-3	TRBV20-1
ASSPPSPSGTDTQY	TRBJ2-3	TRBV18
ASGGTGRGETQY	TRBJ2-5	TRBV19
ASSEAATSGSYEQY	TRBJ2-7	TRBV5-1
ASSLDPAYNEQF	TRBJ2-1	TRBV11-2
ASSLGPFNNEKLF	TRBJ1-4	TRBV5-5
ASSLQFGEQY	TRBJ2-7	TRBV7-9
ASSGRVNTEAF	TRBJ1-1	TRBV28
ASSPQISGANVLT	TRBJ2-6	TRBV6-5
ASSRLAGGGTGELF	TRBJ2-2	TRBV19
ASSPLGDTPHEQF	TRBJ2-1	TRBV11-1
ASSLAAGNTIY	TRBJ1-3	TRBV27
AWSRPNQGESEAF	TRBJ1-1	TRBV30
ASSRTGTVEAF	TRBJ1-1	TRBV7-8
ARAYCPSSYEQY	TRBJ2-7	TRBV28
ASSPPGQGSYEQY	TRBJ2-7	TRBV4-2
ASSFPGAARRTQY	TRBJ2-5	TRBV7-9
ASSFRDGYGYT	TRBJ1-2	TRBV27
ASSVDPGHYNEQF	TRBJ2-1	TRBV9
AWSADRVSPSGANVLT	TRBJ2-6	TRBV30
SVEGRSTDTQY	TRBJ2-3	TRBV29-1
ASSPNRGLYEQY	TRBJ2-7	TRBV18
ASSRSDRVSEQY	TRBJ2-7	TRBV27
ASSLTGAHQPQH	TRBJ1-5	TRBV28
ASSQLAGGMTIEQF	TRBJ2-1	TRBV4-2
ASSLTGGRTEAF	TRBJ1-1	TRBV18
ASSRRQGDPNTGELF	TRBJ2-2	TRBV7-9
ASTSGTSGRATDTQY	TRBJ2-3	TRBV28
ASSRTPGSRQETQY	TRBJ2-5	TRBV19
ASSQASYQGARDGYT	TRBJ1-2	TRBV14
ASSSPGGLAYEQY	TRBJ2-7	TRBV11-2
ASSQTGNFNEQY	TRBJ2-7	TRBV14
ASSPGLAVQETQY	TRBJ2-5	TRBV5-4
ASSQDEQNYGYT	TRBJ1-2	TRBV4-3
ASSVGTFYEQY	TRBJ2-7	TRBV9
ASSLGGLPGRGYT	TRBJ1-2	TRBV27
ASRLAGPYNEQF	TRBJ2-1	TRBV28
ASAQAHSNQPQH	TRBJ1-5	TRBV6-5
ASSFGRRETQY	TRBJ2-5	TRBV5-6
ASSPRDRGPNQPQH	TRBJ1-5	TRBV18
ASSKTGAYGYT	TRBJ1-2	TRBV21-1
ASRRRGPNTEAF	TRBJ1-1	TRBV5-4
ASKRTSLTDTQY	TRBJ2-3	TRBV9
ASSFGTGANQPQH	TRBJ1-5	TRBV9
ASKELGGGRSYEQY	TRBJ2-7	TRBV10-2
ASSLEGGSPRNEQF	TRBJ2-1	TRBV5-4
ASSRTGGDGYT	TRBJ1-2	TRBV2